These 9 T cell receptor beta chains share one sample of origin, sequenced in a study of cytomegalovirus exposure and HLA in healthy donors. Researchers ran the PCR with 60 Vbeta and 13 Jbeta primers. The protocol was immunoSEQ multiplex PCR, while the TCRdb copy is restricted to in-frame clones and leaves out a portion. The sample lists approximately 54,000 clones, roughly 85% seen once, with approximately 2.8% in the top ten. The sequenced material came from PBMCs. These receptor sequences come from a woman aged 18-29 years in good health and CMV-seronegative.

The V gene is TRBV5-1, the J gene TRBJ2-7; D is possibly TRBD1 (6 bases). Trimming pared 4 bases from V and 5 bases from J, leaving 22 bases between. The CDR3 loop spans 16 amino acids. Per germline, CDR1 SGHRS and CDR2 YFSETQ. CDR3 residues: CASSNRTVGSSNEQYF. The CDR3 nucleotides read TGCGCCAGCAGCAACCGGACAGTCGGAAGTTCAAACGAGCAGTACTTC.

The J gene is TRBJ1-4, the V gene TRBV7-9, with D perhaps TRBD1 (5 bases). This CDR3 contains 14 residues. Trimming took 1 base from V and 5 from J, leaving 8 bases between them. Germline V gene data show CDR1 as SEHNR and CDR2 as FQNEAQ (reference sequence). CDR3: CASSLVPGNEKLFF. The CDR3 DNA follows: TGTGCCAGCAGCTTAGTACCAGGGAATGAAAAACTGTTTTTT.

The chain recombines TRBV5-1 with TRBJ2-5, with 7 positions matching TRBD2. The CDR3 sequence is 16 residues long. The germline gives CDR1 SGHRS, CDR2 YFSETQ. V gave up 4 bases and J gave up 3 bases; unmatched junction bases: 12. In nucleotides, the CDR3 is TGCGCCAGCAGCCGCGCTCTAGCGGAGATTAAAGAGACCCAGTACTTC. Translated, it gives CASSRALAEIKETQYF.

J is TRBJ1-4 and V is TRBV30; D is ambiguous. V shed 3 bases and J shed 0 bases, with 17 bases lying between them. Per germline, CDR1 GTSNPN and CDR2 SVGIG (reference sequence). This CDR3 has 17 amino acids. The CDR3 spells CAWRRFFRESTNEKLFF. The CDR3 DNA follows: TGTGCCTGGAGACGTTTTTTCCGGGAATCAACTAATGAAAAACTGTTTTTT.

The chain carries TRBV28 and TRBJ1-4; D gene ambiguous. The length of the CDR3 is 13 residues. The germline V gene has CDR1 MDHEN and CDR2 SYDVKM. Trimming removed 6 bases from V and 7 bases from J, with 12 bases in between. The CDR3 is CASSLSHPEKLFF. The CDR3 region has the DNA TGTGCCAGCAGCCTATCTCATCCTGAAAAACTGTTTTTT. The whole variable domain, filled in from reference TRBV28 and TRBJ1-4, reads DVKVTQSSRYLVKRTGEKVFLECVQDMDHENMFWYRQDPGLGLRLIYFSYDVKMKEKGDIPEGYSVSREKKERFSLILESASTNQTSMYLCASSLSHPEKLFFGSGTQLSVL.

This chain links TRBV4-2 with TRBJ2-1; TRBD2 agrees at 13 bases. Germline V gives CDR1 LGHNA, CDR2 YNFKEQ. The V and J ends lost 3 bases and 9 bases, in that order; junction bases with no gene match: 8. This CDR3 comprises 16 residues. DNA for the CDR3: TGTGCCAGCAGCCACCCCGGACTAGCGGGAGACCTTGAGCAGTTCTTC. Its translation: CASSHPGLAGDLEQFF.

This clone has only one observation. The chain has TRBV27 and TRBJ2-7; 13 nucleotides match TRBD2. This CDR3 comprises 16 residues. The ends lost 5 bases at V and 3 bases at J; junction bases unmatched: 7. Germline CDR1 reads MNHEY; CDR2 reads SMNVEV (reference sequence). Written as DNA, the CDR3 is TGTGCCAGCAGTCCCACCGGGACTAGCGGGATCTACGAGCAGTACTTC. Encoded protein: CASSPTGTSGIYEQYF.

V and J are TRBV9 and TRBJ2-1; 9 nucleotides align to TRBD2. Germline CDR1 reads SGDLS; CDR2 reads YYNGEE. CDR3 size: 15 residues. Trimming removed 0 bases from V and 7 bases from J; junction bases left unmatched: 5. CDR3 loop: CASSVETSGWNEQFF. DNA for the CDR3: TGTGCCAGCAGCGTAGAAACTAGCGGGTGGAATGAGCAGTTCTTC.

This chain connects TRBV11-2 to TRBJ2-3, with 13 bases aligning to TRBD2. CDR1 and CDR2 from the germline V gene are SGHAT and FQNNGV. This CDR3 has 16 residues. V dropped 5 bases and J dropped 0; count of bases not matched to a gene: 2. The CDR3 spells CASSILAGGSTDTQYF. In nucleotides, the CDR3 is TGTGCCAGCAGCATACTAGCGGGAGGGAGCACAGATACGCAGTATTTT.